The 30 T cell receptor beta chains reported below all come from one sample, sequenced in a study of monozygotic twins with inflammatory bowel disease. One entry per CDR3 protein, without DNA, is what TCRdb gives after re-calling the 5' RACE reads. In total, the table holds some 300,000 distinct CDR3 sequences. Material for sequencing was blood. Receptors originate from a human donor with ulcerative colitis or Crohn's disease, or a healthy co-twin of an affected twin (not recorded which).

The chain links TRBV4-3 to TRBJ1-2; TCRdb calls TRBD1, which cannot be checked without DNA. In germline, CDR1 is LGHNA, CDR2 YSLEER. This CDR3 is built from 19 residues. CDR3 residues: CASSQVSISGGGTAYGYTF.

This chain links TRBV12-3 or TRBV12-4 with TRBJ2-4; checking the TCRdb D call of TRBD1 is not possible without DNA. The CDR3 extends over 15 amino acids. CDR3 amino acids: CASSPAGTGAPQLDF.

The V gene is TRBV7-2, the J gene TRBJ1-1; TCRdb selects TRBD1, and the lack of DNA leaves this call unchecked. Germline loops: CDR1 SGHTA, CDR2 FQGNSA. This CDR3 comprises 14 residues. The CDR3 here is CASSPGHQNTEAFF.

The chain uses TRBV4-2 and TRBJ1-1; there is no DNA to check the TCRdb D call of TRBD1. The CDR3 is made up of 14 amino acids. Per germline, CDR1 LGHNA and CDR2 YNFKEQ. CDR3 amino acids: CASSQEGQGTEAFF.

The CDR3 is CASSSVDREDTGELFF. The V and J genes are TRBV12-3 or TRBV12-4 and TRBJ2-2; TCRdb selects TRBD1, and the lack of DNA leaves this call unchecked. The CDR3 has 16 amino acids.

The CDR3: CASSEEGGRTYEQYF. The chain links TRBV6-1 to TRBJ2-7; the D call from TCRdb, TRBD1, cannot be confirmed without DNA. Germline V gene lookup returns CDR1 MNHNS and CDR2 SASEGT. This CDR3 spans 15 amino acids.

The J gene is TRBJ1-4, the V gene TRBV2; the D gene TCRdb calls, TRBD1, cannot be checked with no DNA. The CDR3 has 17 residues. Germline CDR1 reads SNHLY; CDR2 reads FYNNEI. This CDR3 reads CASSDRDDRGPNEKLFF.

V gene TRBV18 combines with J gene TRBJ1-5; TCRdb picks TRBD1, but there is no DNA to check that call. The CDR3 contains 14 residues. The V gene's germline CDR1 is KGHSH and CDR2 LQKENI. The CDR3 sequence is CASSPRTGDQPQHF.

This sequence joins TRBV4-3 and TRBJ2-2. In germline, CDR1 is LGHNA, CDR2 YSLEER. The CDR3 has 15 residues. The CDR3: CASSQESTRTGELFF.

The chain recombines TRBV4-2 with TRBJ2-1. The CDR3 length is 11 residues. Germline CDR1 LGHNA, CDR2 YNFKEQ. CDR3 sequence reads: CASSQEHEQFF.

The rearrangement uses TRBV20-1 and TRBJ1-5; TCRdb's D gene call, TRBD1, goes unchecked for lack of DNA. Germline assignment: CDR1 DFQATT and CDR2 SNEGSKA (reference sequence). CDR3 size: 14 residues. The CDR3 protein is CSAYRGVSNQPQHF.

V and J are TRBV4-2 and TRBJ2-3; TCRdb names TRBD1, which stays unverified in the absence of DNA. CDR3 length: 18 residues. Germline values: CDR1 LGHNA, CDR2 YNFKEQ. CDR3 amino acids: CASSQAGGRRPNTDTQYF.

The CDR3 spells CASSIRTSGFLDNEQFF. The V gene is TRBV6-2 or TRBV6-3, the J gene TRBJ2-1; there is no DNA to check the TCRdb D call of TRBD2. The CDR3 covers 17 residues. Germline V gene sequence: CDR1 MNHEY, CDR2 SVGEGT.

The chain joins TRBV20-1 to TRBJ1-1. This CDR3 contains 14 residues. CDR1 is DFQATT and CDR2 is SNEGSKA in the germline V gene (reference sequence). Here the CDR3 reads CSAREPTRRTEAFF.

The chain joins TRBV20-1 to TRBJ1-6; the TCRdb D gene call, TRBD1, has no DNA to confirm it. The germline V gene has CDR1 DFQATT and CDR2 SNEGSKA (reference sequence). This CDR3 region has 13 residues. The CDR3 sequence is CSALRQFNSPLHF.

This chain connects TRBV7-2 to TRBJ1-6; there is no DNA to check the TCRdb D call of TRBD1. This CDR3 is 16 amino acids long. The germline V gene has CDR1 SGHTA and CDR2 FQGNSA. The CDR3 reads CASSPRDRGWMSPLHF. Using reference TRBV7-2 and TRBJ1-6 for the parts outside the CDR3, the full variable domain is GAGVSQSPSNKVTEKGKDVELRCDPISGHTALYWYRQSLGQGLEFLIYFQGNSAPDKSGLPSDRFSAERTGGSVSTLTIQRTQQEDSAVYLCASSPRDRGWMSPLHFGNGTRLTVT.

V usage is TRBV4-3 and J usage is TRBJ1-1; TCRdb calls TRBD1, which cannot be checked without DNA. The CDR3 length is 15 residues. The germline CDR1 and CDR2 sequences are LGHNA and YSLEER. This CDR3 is CASSQDPGMVTEAFF.

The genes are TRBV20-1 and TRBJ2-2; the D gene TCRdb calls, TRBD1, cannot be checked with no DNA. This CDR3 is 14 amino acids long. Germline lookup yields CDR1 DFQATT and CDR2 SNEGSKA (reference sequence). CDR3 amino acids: CSVGTRGGTGELFF.

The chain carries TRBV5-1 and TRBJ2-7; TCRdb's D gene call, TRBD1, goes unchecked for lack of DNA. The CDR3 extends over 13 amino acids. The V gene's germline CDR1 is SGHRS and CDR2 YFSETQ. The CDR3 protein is CASSPYGGYEQYF.

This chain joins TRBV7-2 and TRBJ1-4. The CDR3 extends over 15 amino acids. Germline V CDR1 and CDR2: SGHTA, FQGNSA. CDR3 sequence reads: CASSLVAGPNEKLFF. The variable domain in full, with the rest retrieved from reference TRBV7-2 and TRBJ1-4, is GAGVSQSPSNKVTEKGKDVELRCDPISGHTALYWYRQSLGQGLEFLIYFQGNSAPDKSGLPSDRFSAERTGGSVSTLTIQRTQQEDSAVYLCASSLVAGPNEKLFFGSGTQLSVL.

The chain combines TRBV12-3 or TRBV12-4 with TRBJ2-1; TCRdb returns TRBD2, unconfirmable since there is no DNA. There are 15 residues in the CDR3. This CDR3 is CASSTSGRAPNEQFF.

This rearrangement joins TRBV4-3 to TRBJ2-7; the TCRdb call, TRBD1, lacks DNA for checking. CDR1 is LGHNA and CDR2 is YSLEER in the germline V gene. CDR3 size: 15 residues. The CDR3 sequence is CASSQDRSRVNEQFF.

The CDR3: CASSLMGYQETQYF. The chain employs TRBV7-9 and TRBJ2-5. Germline CDR1 SEHNR, CDR2 FQNEAQ (reference sequence). The CDR3 sequence is 14 residues long.

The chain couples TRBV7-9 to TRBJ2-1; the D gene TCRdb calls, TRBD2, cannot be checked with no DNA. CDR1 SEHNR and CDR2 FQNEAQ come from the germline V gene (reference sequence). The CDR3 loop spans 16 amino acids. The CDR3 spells CASSLTPSGTNNEQFF.

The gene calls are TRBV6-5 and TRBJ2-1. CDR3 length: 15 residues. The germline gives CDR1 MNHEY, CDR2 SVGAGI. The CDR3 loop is CASSYTGTTYNEQFF.

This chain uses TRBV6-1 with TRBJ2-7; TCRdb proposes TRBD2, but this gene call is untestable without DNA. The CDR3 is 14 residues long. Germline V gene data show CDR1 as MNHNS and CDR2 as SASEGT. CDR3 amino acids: CASNALAGSYEQYF.

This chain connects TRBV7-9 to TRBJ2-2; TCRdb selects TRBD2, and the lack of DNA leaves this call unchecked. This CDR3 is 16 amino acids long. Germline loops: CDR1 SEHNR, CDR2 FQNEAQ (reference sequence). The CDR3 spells CASSFRKRLNTGELFF.

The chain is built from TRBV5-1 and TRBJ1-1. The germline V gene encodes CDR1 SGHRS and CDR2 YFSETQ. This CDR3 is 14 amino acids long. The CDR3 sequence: CASSLFTANAEAFF. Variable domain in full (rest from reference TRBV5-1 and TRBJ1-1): KAGVTQTPRYLIKTRGQQVTLSCSPISGHRSVSWYQQTPGQGLQFLFEYFSETQRNKGNFPGRFSGRQFSNSRSEMNVSTLELGDSALYLCASSLFTANAEAFFGQGTRLTVV.

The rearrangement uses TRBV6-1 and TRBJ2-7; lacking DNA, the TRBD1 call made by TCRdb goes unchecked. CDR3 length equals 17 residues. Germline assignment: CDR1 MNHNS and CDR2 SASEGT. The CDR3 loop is CASSPGQGASTSYEQYF.

CDR3 residues: CASSPLRDRGEKLFF. This chain links TRBV7-9 with TRBJ1-4; TCRdb's D gene call, TRBD1, goes unchecked for lack of DNA. Looked up from germline, CDR1 is SEHNR and CDR2 is FQNEAQ (reference sequence). The CDR3 runs to 15 residues. Full variable domain (rest looked up from reference TRBV7-9 and TRBJ1-4): DTGVSQNPRHKITKRGQNVTFRCDPISEHNRLYWYRQTLGQGPEFLTYFQNEAQLEKSRLLSDRFSAERPKGSFSTLEIQRTEQGDSAMYLCASSPLRDRGEKLFFGSGTQLSVL.